The clone carrying this TCR beta chain has just a few counts. Original data processing: Reference gene primer amplification in the assay estimated nucleated cell counts. Assay: immunoSEQ multiplex PCR; the TCRdb copy retains only in-frame clones and omits some. V and J calls plus clone size are reproduced from that table; the DNA served to infer D and trimming. The table shows 60,000 to 80,000 clones, with 75% to 90% occurring only once. Patients in Seattle were enrolled during active infection, then followed longitudinally. V lost 1 base and J 7 bases, leaving 14 bases between the germline ends. This CDR3 comprises 14 residues. Germline CDR1 reads SGHDT; CDR2 reads YYEEEE. The data derive from a study of blood T cell repertoires in COVID-19. On the study more broadly: Sites across the United States, Italy and Spain contributed samples from acute and convalescent COVID-19.

The sequenced sample was peripheral blood. The clonotype comes from a middle-aged man with COVID-19, enrolled during active disease. The chain recombines TRBV5-6 with TRBJ1-2; perhaps TRBD1 as D (6 bases). The CDR3 nucleotides are TGTGCCAGCAGCTTGCCTAGGGGGTGGAGTGGCTACACCTTC. This encodes CASSLPRGWSGYTF.